The rows below give T cell receptor beta chains drawn from one sample of a study of cytomegalovirus exposure and HLA in healthy donors. The method was immunoSEQ multiplex PCR; TCRdb's version includes in-frame clones alone and lacks a portion of them. This sample has 210,000 or so clones, with 77% found just once. The sample comprised PBMCs. The receptor source for this set is a woman in her thirties in good health and CMV-seropositive. Each CDR3 is given with its conserved first and last residue. D genes are given only for firm matches. The size entry is marked missing in some rows and otherwise reads once, few, many or a size class.

len,d_gene,v_gene,j_gene,abundance,CDR3nt,CDR3aa
15,.,TRBV19,TRBJ1-5,.,TGTGCCAGTAGTTACAGGAGTTTAGGCAATCAGCCCCAGCATTTT,CASSYRSLGNQPQHF
14,.,TRBV5-1,TRBJ2-7,few,TGCGCCAGCAGCTTGGGCGGGGCTGTCTACGAGCAGTACTTC,CASSLGGAVYEQYF
11,.,TRBV5-1,TRBJ1-1,.,TGCGCCAGCAGAGATACACAGGAAGCTTTCTTT,CASRDTQEAFF
15,TRBD2,TRBV9,TRBJ2-3,.,TGTGCCAGCAGCGTCCTGTGGACTAGCTCTGATACGCAGTATTTT,CASSVLWTSSDTQYF
16,.,TRBV4-1,TRBJ2-7,once,TGCGCCAGCAGCCAAGTCACAGCGGAGGCGGCCTACGAGCAGTACTTC,CASSQVTAEAAYEQYF
12,TRBD1,TRBV30,TRBJ2-5,.,TGTGCCTGGGGACAGGGAGGAGAGACCCAGTACTTC,CAWGQGGETQYF
14,TRBD2,TRBV25-1,TRBJ2-7,.,TGTGCCAGCAGCGCGGCGGGAGTGGACTACGAGCAGTACTTC,CASSAAGVDYEQYF
17,.,TRBV7-8,TRBJ1-2,.,TGTGCCAGCAGCTTTCTTCCCAGGGATGCCCAATGGTATGGCTACACCTTC,CASSFLPRDAQWYGYTF
15,TRBD2,TRBV18,TRBJ2-7,.,TGTGCCAGCTCAACCGGGACTAGCGGGAGGTACGAGCAGTACTTC,CASSTGTSGRYEQYF
17,.,TRBV5-6,TRBJ2-6,.,TGTGCCAGCAGCTTGACAGGGAAGGTATCTGGGGCCAACGTCCTGACTTTC,CASSLTGKVSGANVLTF
16,.,TRBV2,TRBJ1-3,.,TGTGCCAGCAGCGCCATCGCGGGGGGCTCTGGAAACACCATATATTTT,CASSAIAGGSGNTIYF
14,TRBD2,TRBV7-2,TRBJ2-7,.,TGTGCCAGCAGCTTGCCTAGCGGGTCCTACGAGCAGTACTTC,CASSLPSGSYEQYF
14,TRBD1,TRBV30,TRBJ2-7,.,TGTGCCTGGTCCAGGACAGGGAATCTCTACGAGCAGTACTTC,CAWSRTGNLYEQYF
14,.,TRBV6-1,TRBJ1-2,.,TGTGCCAGCAGTGAAGGCCGCAGACTCTATGGCTACACCTTC,CASSEGRRLYGYTF
15,.,TRBV28,TRBJ1-3,.,TGTGCCAGCAGGAACCACAGGACCTCTGGAAACACCATATATTTT,CASRNHRTSGNTIYF
14,TRBD1,TRBV6-6,TRBJ1-5,.,TGTGCCAGCAGTTACCCAGGGGGCGGTCAGCCCCAGCATTTT,CASSYPGGGQPQHF
16,.,TRBV5-1,TRBJ1-2,.,TGCGCCAGCAGCTTGGGTGGGACGGACTATAACTATGGCTACACCTTC,CASSLGGTDYNYGYTF
18,TRBD2,TRBV4-2,TRBJ2-3,few,TGTGCCAGCAGCCAAGATTCACTAGCGGGGGGGGCCACAGATACGCAGTATTTT,CASSQDSLAGGATDTQYF
15,.,TRBV11-2,TRBJ2-5,.,TGTGCCAGCAGCTATATAGGACAGCACCAAGAGACCCAGTACTTC,CASSYIGQHQETQYF
15,.,TRBV6-1,TRBJ1-3,.,TGTGCCAGCATCGTGTCCCCGAGCTCTGGAAACACCATATATTTT,CASIVSPSSGNTIYF
16,TRBD2,TRBV7-3,TRBJ2-5,.,TGTGCCAGCAGCTTATTACCAGCGGGAGGCGGGGAGACCCAGTACTTC,CASSLLPAGGGETQYF
14,.,TRBV7-9,TRBJ2-7,.,TGTGCCAGCAGCCGATCGACAGTCTCCTACGAGCAGTACTTC,CASSRSTVSYEQYF
14,TRBD2,TRBV2,TRBJ2-3,.,TGTGCCAGCAGTGGGATAGCGGGAGGCGGTACGCAGTATTTT,CASSGIAGGGTQYF
15,TRBD1,TRBV7-3,TRBJ2-2,.,TGTGCCAGCAGCACTACAGGGGGCAACACCGGGGAGCTGTTTTTT,CASSTTGGNTGELFF
17,TRBD2,TRBV27,TRBJ2-7,.,TGTGCCAGCAGTCGCTCTTCGGGACTAGCGGAGGCCTACGAGCAGTACTTC,CASSRSSGLAEAYEQYF
13,TRBD2,TRBV25-1,TRBJ2-1,.,TGTGCCAGCAAAGCGGGGGGCTACAATGAGCAGTTCTTC,CASKAGGYNEQFF
14,.,TRBV5-4,TRBJ2-7,few,TGTGCCAGCAGCCCTGACTCCAGCTCCTACGAGCAGTACTTC,CASSPDSSSYEQYF
14,TRBD1,TRBV7-2,TRBJ1-6,.,TGTGCCAGCAGCAGGAAAGTACAGGGGTCACCCCTCCACTTT,CASSRKVQGSPLHF
15,.,TRBV7-9,TRBJ1-1,.,TGTGCCAGCAGCTTTCGTCGGGGGGCAGTGACTGAAGCTTTCTTT,CASSFRRGAVTEAFF
14,.,TRBV11-1,TRBJ2-2,.,TGTGCCAGCAGCTTAGGAGGCGCAACCGGGGAGCTGTTTTTT,CASSLGGATGELFF
13,.,TRBV7-3,TRBJ2-3,once,TGTGCCAGCAGCGAGAGCAGCACAGATACGCAGTATTTT,CASSESSTDTQYF
14,.,TRBV4-1,TRBJ1-2,.,TGCGCCAGCAGCCATGCTACCAGCAGGGGCGGCTACACCTTC,CASSHATSRGGYTF